Included here is one TCR beta chain sequence, with context. The data belong to a study of OX40 agonist ivuxolimab in advanced cancers. The method was immunoSEQ multiplex PCR; TCRdb's version includes in-frame clones alone and lacks a portion of them. Of 50,000 to 80,000 clones in the sample, about 80% were seen once. The CDR3 consists of 17 residues. The junction had 6 bases not matched to a gene; V was cut back by 1 base and J by 0 bases. Germline CDR1 reads LNHDA; CDR2 reads SQIVND (reference sequence). This receptor was obtained from an adult with an advanced solid tumor such as melanoma, head and neck, liver or kidney cancer. V gene TRBV19 combines with J gene TRBJ2-5, with 9 bases fitting TRBD2. The material sequenced was CD4+ or CD8+ T cells sorted from blood, taken in a trial of the OX40 agonist ivuxolimab. CDR3 nucleotide sequence: TGTGCCAGTAGTATAGGGCTAGCGGGAATGTACCAAGAGACCCAGTACTTC. Translated: CASSIGLAGMYQETQYF.